The 20 T cell receptor beta chains below were found in one sample sequenced in a study of T cell changes during pregnancy in multiple sclerosis. The table came from immunoSEQ multiplex PCR; TCRdb's copy has only in-frame clones and leaves some out. The data contain 45,000 to 50,000 clones, 91% of them seen just once; the ten biggest clones take up around 10%. The sample here was CD8+ T cells from peripheral blood mononuclear cells, taken after pregnancy. These receptors were obtained from a female donor with multiple sclerosis, enrolled in a pregnancy study.

The rearrangement joins TRBV15 to TRBJ2-2, with D maybe TRBD2 (7 bases). Germline CDR1 is LNHNV and CDR2 is YYDKDF (reference sequence). This CDR3 contains 16 residues. Deletions cut 0 bases from V and 4 bases from J, with 12 bases between. CDR3 in amino acids: CATSRDRGGGTGELFF. The CDR3 DNA reads TGTGCCACCAGCAGAGACCGAGGGGGGGGCACCGGGGAGCTGTTTTTT.

The rearrangement links TRBV7-9 to TRBJ2-1; 15 bases match TRBD2. Germline V gene sequence: CDR1 SEHNR, CDR2 FQNEAQ (reference sequence). The CDR3 totals 15 residues. The junction had 3 bases not matched to a gene; V was cut back by 5 bases and J by 7 bases. DNA for the CDR3: TGTGCCAGCAGCCGGACTAGCGGGAGGGGGAATGAGCAGTTCTTC. It yields the protein CASSRTSGRGNEQFF.

This chain links TRBV4-1 with TRBJ2-7; possible D gene TRBD2, 5 bases. CDR1 MGHRA and CDR2 YSYEKL come from the germline V gene. This CDR3 is built from 14 residues. The V end was cut by 0 bases, the J end by 6 bases, with 12 bases between. The chain's CDR3 is CASSQDLRASEQYF. CDR3 sequence (DNA): TGCGCCAGCAGCCAAGATTTGAGGGCTTCCGAGCAGTACTTC.

This rearrangement joins TRBV10-3 to TRBJ2-7; D remains ambiguous. The CDR3 contains 12 residues. From germline, CDR1 is ENHRY and CDR2 SYGVKD. Trimming shortened V by 8 bases and J by 2 bases, and 10 bases separated the two germline ends. The CDR3 loop reads CAISTNTYEQYF. CDR3 in DNA: TGTGCCATCTCTACTAATACCTACGAGCAGTACTTC.

In its sample, this clone was seen once. This chain joins TRBV19 and TRBJ1-3, with a tentative D call TRBD1 (5 bases). The CDR3 runs 12 residues. The germline gives CDR1 LNHDA, CDR2 SQIVND (reference sequence). Trimming stripped 8 bases from V and 4 bases from J, with 9 bases between. The CDR3 DNA reads as TGTGCCAGTGGGGGGAGAGGAAACACCATATATTTT. Translating it yields CASGGRGNTIYF.

The table lists this clone with a count of one. The rearrangement links TRBV27 to TRBJ1-2; 9 bases align to TRBD1. V lost 3 bases to trimming and J lost 5 bases; unmatched junction nucleotides: 16. CDR1 MNHEY and CDR2 SMNVEV come from the germline V gene (reference sequence). This CDR3 has 18 amino acids. The CDR3, as DNA: TGTGCCAGCAGTTTGATCGGAACAGGGGGCGCGGTAAGATATGGCTACACCTTC. Residues: CASSLIGTGGAVRYGYTF.

This clone occurred once. CDR3 loop: CASSINPSSYEQYF. The CDR3 nucleotides read TGTGCCAGTAGTATAAACCCTAGTTCCTACGAGCAGTACTTC. The chain has TRBV19 and TRBJ2-7, with D uncertain. The CDR3 runs to 14 residues. The V gene lost 2 bases and the J gene lost 1 base, with 9 bases spanning the gap. Germline V CDR1 and CDR2: LNHDA, SQIVND (reference sequence).

In its sample, this clone was seen once. The chain joins TRBV5-4 to TRBJ1-2, with 8 bases fitting TRBD1. The CDR3 has 18 amino acids. Germline trimming cut 4 bases from V and 3 bases from J; bases unmatched to any gene: 17. Per the germline V gene, CDR1 is SGHNT and CDR2 is YYREEE (reference sequence). CDR3 in amino acids: CASSPSPGQGARYYGYTF. DNA of the CDR3: TGTGCCAGCAGCCCGAGCCCGGGTCAGGGGGCTAGATACTATGGCTACACCTTC.

The CDR3 loop reads CASRASISGFSEQFF. In DNA form, the CDR3 reads TGTGCCAGCAGAGCCAGTATTAGCGGGTTTTCTGAGCAGTTCTTC. The chain uses TRBV6-5 and TRBJ2-1; 7 positions match TRBD2. Losses at the gene ends were 6 bases for V and 9 bases for J; bases not matched to a gene: 14. The germline CDR1 and CDR2 sequences are MNHEY and SVGAGI. CDR3 length: 15 residues.

The chain carries TRBV5-1 and TRBJ2-5, with TRBD2 matching 8 bases. After removal of 3 bases from V and 3 bases from J, the junction contained 7 bases not matched to a gene. CDR1 is SGHRS and CDR2 is YFSETQ in the germline V gene. This CDR3 spans 15 amino acids. The CDR3 loop is CASSYYSGNEETQYF. The CDR3 DNA reads TGCGCCAGCAGCTATTATAGCGGGAATGAAGAGACCCAGTACTTC.

This clone was seen a few times. V gene TRBV5-6 combines with J gene TRBJ2-7; D is unclear. The germline CDR1 and CDR2 sequences are SGHDT and YYEEEE. This CDR3 has 13 residues. Trimming removed 4 bases at V and 2 bases at J, with 10 bases between. CDR3: CASSRTATYEQYF. In DNA form, the CDR3 reads TGTGCCAGCAGCCGAACAGCAACCTACGAGCAGTACTTC.

The chain carries TRBV4-3 and TRBJ2-1; 7 bases are a match to TRBD2. The CDR3 loop spans 16 amino acids. The V gene end was trimmed by 2 bases and the J gene end by 4 bases; junction bases not matched to a gene: 8. The germline V gene encodes CDR1 LGHNA and CDR2 YSLEER. The CDR3 region has the DNA TGCGCCAGCAGCCAATGGGGGGGTCCCAATTACAATGAGCAGTTCTTC. Residues: CASSQWGGPNYNEQFF.

This chain links TRBV14 with TRBJ2-7; possibly TRBD2 for D (5 bases). Trimming cost V 1 base and J 1 base, with 14 bases left between them. The CDR3 spans 16 residues. Germline V lookup: CDR1 SGHDN, CDR2 FVKESK. The CDR3 protein is CASSQGGIAPSYEQYF. The DNA for the CDR3 is TGTGCCAGCAGCCAAGGCGGAATAGCGCCATCCTACGAGCAGTACTTC.

The V and J genes are TRBV30 and TRBJ2-3, with 10 bases fitting TRBD2. With V trimmed by 4 bases and J by 4 bases, 5 bases remained unmatched. CDR1 is GTSNPN, CDR2 SVGIG, per germline (reference sequence). CDR3 size: 14 residues. This CDR3 is CAWTWTSGADTQYF. CDR3 nucleotides: TGTGCCTGGACCTGGACTAGCGGCGCAGATACGCAGTATTTT.

This chain joins TRBV4-2 and TRBJ1-2, with D uncertain. V lost 0 bases to trimming and J lost 6 bases, with 17 bases between them. CDR3 length: 16 amino acids. CDR1 and CDR2 (germline): LGHNA, YNFKEQ. DNA of the CDR3: TGTGCCAGCAGCCAAGATGACATAAGGACTAGGGATGGCTACACCTTC. Translating it yields CASSQDDIRTRDGYTF.

This clone was observed a single time. The rearrangement links TRBV7-9 to TRBJ2-1; a weak D match, TRBD1 (6 bases). The CDR3 length is 13 residues. Per the germline V gene, CDR1 is SEHNR and CDR2 is FQNEAQ (reference sequence). With 5 bases removed from V and 5 bases from J, the gap between germline ends came to 10 bases. The CDR3, as DNA: TGTGCCAGCAGCACGGACAGACACAATGAGCAGTTCTTC. Its translation: CASSTDRHNEQFF.

This clone was observed a single time. This chain links TRBV27 with TRBJ1-3; TRBD1 agrees at 7 bases. Germline V lookup: CDR1 MNHEY, CDR2 SMNVEV (reference sequence). The CDR3 sequence is 15 residues long. The ends lost 6 bases at V and 0 bases at J; junction bases unmatched: 5. This CDR3 is CASSPDRSSGNTIYF. DNA for the CDR3: TGTGCCAGCAGCCCGGACAGGAGCTCTGGAAACACCATATATTTT.

This chain connects TRBV6-5 to TRBJ1-4, with D unresolved. The CDR3 runs to 13 residues. CDR1 is MNHEY, CDR2 SVGAGI, per germline. V was clipped by 10 bases and J by 5 bases, with 14 bases between them. As DNA, the CDR3 is TGTGCCACCCTGTTGTTTCGGAATGAAAAACTGTTTTTT. Translation: CATLLFRNEKLFF.

This clone was seen a few times. This sequence joins TRBV7-8 and TRBJ2-7, with TRBD2 identical over 7 bases. Germline loops: CDR1 SGHVS, CDR2 FQNEAQ. CDR3 length: 15 amino acids. With 1 base clipped from V and 3 bases from J, the junction kept 6 bases outside the gene matches. This chain's CDR3 is CASSLGPGGNYEQYF. The CDR3 nucleotides read TGTGCCAGCAGCTTAGGTCCCGGGGGGAACTACGAGCAGTACTTC.

The V gene is TRBV10-3, the J gene TRBJ1-2; 8 nucleotides match TRBD1. The J segment lost 7 bases and the V segment lost 7 bases, leaving 8 bases of the junction unmatched. CDR3 length: 13 amino acids. From germline, CDR1 is ENHRY and CDR2 SYGVKD. DNA of the CDR3: TGTGCCATCACCCGACAGGGGCGGGGTGGCTACACCTTC. It translates to CAITRQGRGGYTF.